The clone carrying this TCR beta chain was seen a single time. This record belongs to a study of control samples from healthy donors and cancer patients. Using immunoSEQ multiplex PCR, the repertoire was profiled, and TCRdb retains in-frame clones only, with some absent. The sample lists about 170,000 clones, roughly 90% occurring once. The germline V gene encodes CDR1 LNHDA and CDR2 SQIVND (reference sequence). This CDR3 comprises 12 residues. V was shortened by 7 bases and J by 8 bases, with 14 bases between the two germline ends. The chain joins TRBV19 to TRBJ1-1; no firm D call. The source of this sequence is a man aged 30 to 39 in good health. The specimen was blood. In DNA form, the CDR3 reads TGTGCCAGTACCCGGGATAGGACGGAAGCTTTCTTT. As protein: CASTRDRTEAFF.